Below, 30 T cell receptor beta chains from the same sample are listed, as sequenced in a study of CD8+ T cells in alopecia areata. RNA, once extracted, was reverse transcribed into cDNA for use as the sequencing template. Only in-frame clones appear in the TCRdb table, and some are missing; sequencing was by immunoSEQ multiplex PCR. The table lists 150,000 to 250,000 clones, approximately 56% of them singletons. Sample treatment: oral pan-JAK inhibitor, 5-10 mg twice daily. This specimen was CD4+ T cells sorted from blood, taken at week 4, from a patient treated with tofacitinib. The receptors were sampled from a human donor with alopecia areata.

This clone appeared a few times. V usage is TRBV25-1 and J usage is TRBJ2-7; D not resolved. CDR3 length: 11 amino acids. CDR1 and CDR2 from the germline V gene are MGHDK and SYGVNS. Trimming removed 3 bases at V and 4 bases at J, with 4 bases between. CDR3 sequence: CASSERYEQYF. The CDR3 region has the DNA TGTGCCAGCAGTGAGCGGTACGAGCAGTACTTC.

On this clone itself: This sample also contains other DNA sequences that code for the same CDR3. V and J are TRBV5-1 and TRBJ2-5; D unclear. There are 12 residues in the CDR3. Germline V gene sequence: CDR1 SGHRS, CDR2 YFSETQ. V was clipped by 0 bases and J by 1 base, with 1 base between them. CDR3 region: CASSLGQETQYF. DNA of the CDR3: TGCGCCAGCAGCTTGGGCCAAGAGACCCAGTACTTC.

There are a few counts of this clone. The CDR3 DNA reads TGCGCCAGCAGCACGGGACAGGGGGCTTGGGAGCAGTACTTC. Translated, it gives CASSTGQGAWEQYF. V is TRBV5-1 and J is TRBJ2-7, with 12 bases matching TRBD1. The CDR3 has 14 residues. Germline CDR1 reads SGHRS; CDR2 reads YFSETQ. Losses at the gene ends were 4 bases for V and 7 bases for J; bases not matched to a gene: 6. Supplemented by reference TRBV5-1 and TRBJ2-7, the full variable domain reads KAGVTQTPRYLIKTRGQQVTLSCSPISGHRSVSWYQQTPGQGLQFLFEYFSETQRNKGNFPGRFSGRQFSNSRSEMNVSTLELGDSALYLCASSTGQGAWEQYFGPGTRLTVT.

This clone was observed a handful of times. This chain connects TRBV2 to TRBJ2-7; 9 bases align to TRBD1. This CDR3 has 14 residues. CDR1 and CDR2 from the germline V gene are SNHLY and FYNNEI. V shed 6 bases, J shed 5 bases, and the junction held 8 bases outside the gene matches. CDR3 in DNA: TGTGCCAGCAGACCGGGACAGGGTCCCCACGAGCAGTACTTC. Protein: CASRPGQGPHEQYF.

CDR3: CASSDASPLRPLHF. The CDR3 DNA follows: TGTGCCAGCAGCGACGCAAGCCCATTGCGTCCCCTCCACTTT. The V call is TRBV9, the J call TRBJ1-6; D is unresolved. The CDR3 has 14 residues. With 3 bases removed from V and 13 bases from J, the gap between germline ends came to 17 bases. Germline V gene data show CDR1 as SGDLS and CDR2 as YYNGEE.

This clone was observed a few times. CDR3 sequence (DNA): TGTGCCAGCAGCTTAGGGCAGGGGCTAGATACGCAGTATTTT. It codes for CASSLGQGLDTQYF. The chain employs TRBV7-6 and TRBJ2-3, with D possibly TRBD1 on 6 matching bases. CDR1 is SGHVS and CDR2 is FNYEAQ in the germline V gene. The V gene lost 1 base and the J gene lost 5 bases, with 10 bases spanning the gap. This CDR3 region has 14 residues.

This chain links TRBV5-1 with TRBJ2-6, with D perhaps matching TRBD1 (6 bases). Trimming took off 3 bases at V and 0 bases at J, with 16 bases between the two ends. The CDR3 totals 18 residues. Germline values: CDR1 SGHRS, CDR2 YFSETQ. The CDR3 DNA is TGCGCCAGCAGCTCTTGGTCAGGGGAAGACTCTGGGGCCAACGTCCTGACTTTC. Protein product: CASSSWSGEDSGANVLTF.

This clone was observed a handful of times. The rearrangement links TRBV29-1 to TRBJ2-3; 7 bases are a match to TRBD1. Germline V gives CDR1 SQVTM, CDR2 ANQGSEA. V was pared by 8 bases and J by 3 bases, with 8 bases of the junction left unmatched. The CDR3 covers 13 residues. The chain's CDR3 is CSTRGRVTDTQYF. The DNA for the CDR3 is TGCAGCACAAGGGGGCGTGTGACAGATACGCAGTATTTT.

This chain uses TRBV29-1 with TRBJ2-1; tentatively, D is TRBD2 (7 bases). Trimming took 4 bases from V and 8 from J, leaving 18 bases between them. The CDR3 is made up of 14 amino acids. Germline V CDR1 and CDR2: SQVTM, ANQGSEA. As DNA, the CDR3 is TGCAGCGTTGGCAGGGGTTATGGGAGGGATGAGCAGTTCTTC. Translated, it gives CSVGRGYGRDEQFF.

This clone has only a few counts. The chain carries TRBV2 and TRBJ2-3; D is unresolved. The V end lost 1 base, the J end lost 10 bases, and 6 bases lay between the germline ends. Germline lookup yields CDR1 SNHLY and CDR2 FYNNEI. This CDR3 has 11 residues. CDR3 sequence (DNA): TGTGCCAGCAGTGAAGACGCAGCGCAGTATTTT. Translating gives CASSEDAAQYF.

Only a few counts were recorded for this clone. The rearrangement uses TRBV4-3 and TRBJ2-3, with D unresolved. The CDR3 totals 14 residues. Trimming took off 4 bases at V and 3 bases at J, with 11 bases between the two ends. Germline V CDR1 and CDR2: LGHNA, YSLEER. CDR3 in DNA: TGCGCCAGCAGCCCAAATAAGGCGACAGATACGCAGTATTTT. It yields the protein CASSPNKATDTQYF.

This clone has just a few counts. This chain joins TRBV29-1 and TRBJ2-5; either TRBD1 or TRBD2 may supply D (6 bases each). The germline V gene has CDR1 SQVTM and CDR2 ANQGSEA. Trimming took off 7 bases at V and 4 bases at J, with 16 bases between the two ends. The CDR3 loop spans 13 amino acids. DNA of the CDR3: TGCAGCGGCACGAGGGGGGCGGCAGAGACCCAGTACTTC. It yields the protein CSGTRGAAETQYF.

CDR3 loop: CASSSFRGDRNYGYTF. The CDR3 nucleotides read TGTGCCAGCAGTTCTTTCCGCGGTGATAGGAACTATGGCTACACCTTC. This chain uses TRBV25-1 with TRBJ1-2; D gene ambiguous. This CDR3 contains 16 residues. The germline V gene has CDR1 MGHDK and CDR2 SYGVNS. V lost 5 bases and J 2 bases, leaving 18 bases between the germline ends.

This chain connects TRBV30 to TRBJ2-3; TRBD2 agrees at 7 bases. The CDR3 totals 15 residues. Germline assignment: CDR1 GTSNPN and CDR2 SVGIG (reference sequence). Trimming took 4 bases from V and 2 from J; bases not matched to a gene: 9. The CDR3 loop reads CAWMGWRGITDTQYF. CDR3 DNA: TGTGCCTGGATGGGATGGCGGGGGATCACAGATACGCAGTATTTT. Full variable domain (rest looked up from reference TRBV30 and TRBJ2-3): SQTIHQWPATLVQPVGSPLSLECTVEGTSNPNLYWYRQAAGRGLQLLFYSVGIGQISSEVPQNLSASRPQDRQFILSSKKLLLSDSGFYLCAWMGWRGITDTQYFGPGTRLTVL.

This clone has just a few counts. The chain links TRBV5-1 to TRBJ2-5; 9 bases are shared with TRBD1. This CDR3 is built from 14 residues. V was pared by 4 bases and J by 5 bases, with 6 bases of the junction left unmatched. The V gene's germline CDR1 is SGHRS and CDR2 YFSETQ. CDR3 sequence: CASSMGQGQETQYF. The CDR3, as DNA: TGCGCCAGCAGCATGGGACAGGGTCAGGAGACCCAGTACTTC.

This clone came up once. This chain links TRBV5-1 with TRBJ1-1, with unresolved D. The germline CDR1 and CDR2 sequences are SGHRS and YFSETQ. The CDR3 length is 15 residues. Trimming shortened V by 0 bases and J by 6 bases, and 15 bases separated the two germline ends. In nucleotides, the CDR3 is TGCGCCAGCAGCTTGGTTCCCGGGGAGGGCGCTGAAGCTTTCTTT. This codes for CASSLVPGEGAEAFF.

This chain uses TRBV25-1 with TRBJ1-1; no clear D. CDR1 and CDR2 from the germline V gene are MGHDK and SYGVNS. The CDR3 loop spans 14 amino acids. The ends were cut back, 0 bases at V and 1 base at J, with 6 bases in the middle. The CDR3 region is CASSEYGGNTEAFF. The CDR3 region has the DNA TGTGCCAGCAGTGAATACGGTGGGAACACTGAAGCTTTCTTT. The whole variable domain, filled in from reference TRBV25-1 and TRBJ1-1, reads EADIYQTPRYLVIGTGKKITLECSQTMGHDKMYWYQQDPGMELHLIHYSYGVNSTEKGDLSSESTVSRIRTEHFPLTLESARPSHTSQYLCASSEYGGNTEAFFGQGTRLTVV.

The chain carries TRBV2 and TRBJ1-2; 8 bases match TRBD1. The trim removed 10 bases at V and 2 bases at J, leaving 15 bases unmatched. The V gene's germline CDR1 is SNHLY and CDR2 FYNNEI. The CDR3 sequence is 16 residues long. The CDR3 DNA reads TGTGCCACCTCATCGTCTTCAGGGGGCGCAAACTATGGCTACACCTTC. This gives the protein CATSSSSGGANYGYTF.

This clone was recorded a few times. V usage is TRBV2 and J usage is TRBJ2-5; no clear D gene. Germline CDR1 and CDR2: SNHLY and FYNNEI. The CDR3 is 11 amino acids. Trimming left V 6 bases short and J 4 bases short, with 6 bases between. Here the CDR3 DNA reads TGTGCCAGCAGGGCCGGAGAGACCCAGTACTTC. It is translated as CASRAGETQYF.

The J gene is TRBJ2-7, the V gene TRBV7-9; 7 bases map to TRBD1. The CDR3 has 13 residues. From germline, CDR1 is SEHNR and CDR2 FQNEAQ (reference sequence). V dropped 2 bases and J dropped 5; count of bases not matched to a gene: 3. CDR3 DNA: TGTGCCAGCAGCTTAAAGGGGGCCCACGAGCAGTACTTC. It is translated as CASSLKGAHEQYF.

The chain employs TRBV30 and TRBJ1-2; D is unclear. V was pared by 2 bases and J by 7 bases, with 14 bases between. CDR1 is GTSNPN, CDR2 SVGIG, per germline (reference sequence). CDR3 length equals 13 residues. The CDR3: CAWSQQEGFGYTF. The CDR3 DNA reads as TGTGCCTGGAGTCAGCAGGAGGGTTTTGGCTACACCTTC.

The chain joins TRBV5-1 to TRBJ1-1; D is perhaps TRBD1 (5 bases). Germline CDR1 reads SGHRS; CDR2 reads YFSETQ. Trimming shortened V by 5 bases and J by 8 bases, and 19 bases separated the two germline ends. The CDR3 is 14 residues long. DNA for the CDR3: TGCGCCAGCAGGGGAACCGGGACTCAGACAGAAGCTTTCTTT. It specifies CASRGTGTQTEAFF.

This clone was seen more than once but under ten times. The chain joins TRBV7-2 to TRBJ1-3, with TRBD1 matching 8 bases. Germline assignment: CDR1 SGHTA and CDR2 FQGNSA. Trimming removed 7 bases from V and 0 bases from J; junction bases left unmatched: 11. CDR3 size: 17 residues. This chain's CDR3 is CASTPTGTGISGNTIYF. CDR3 coding DNA: TGTGCCAGCACACCTACCGGGACAGGCATCTCTGGAAACACCATATATTTT.

This chain uses TRBV30 with TRBJ2-7, with TRBD1 identical over 7 bases. The V segment lost 2 bases and the J segment 3 bases; nucleotides outside the gene matches: 13. The germline gives CDR1 GTSNPN, CDR2 SVGIG (reference sequence). The CDR3 is 16 amino acids. CDR3 nucleotide sequence: TGTGCCTGGAGTCCCCCGATCCAGGGGGACAACTACGAGCAGTACTTC. Translated, it gives CAWSPPIQGDNYEQYF.

There are many counts of this clone. V gene TRBV13 combines with J gene TRBJ2-4; D might be TRBD1 (6 bases). V was trimmed by 4 bases and J by 1 base, leaving 23 bases between them. The length of the CDR3 is 19 residues. Per the germline V gene, CDR1 is PRHDT and CDR2 is FYEKMQ (reference sequence). CDR3 DNA: TGTGCCAGCAGCTCAACCTTCCCTTGGACAGCTAGGGCCAAAAACATTCAGTACTTC. Translating it yields CASSSTFPWTARAKNIQYF.

This chain links TRBV6-5 with TRBJ1-2, with 9 bases identical to TRBD1. This CDR3 has 14 amino acids. V lost 6 bases and J lost 6; bases outside the gene matches: 8. CDR1 and CDR2 from the germline V gene are MNHEY and SVGAGI. The CDR3 sequence: CASRSSGQGDGYTF. CDR3 sequence (DNA): TGTGCCAGCAGGAGCTCGGGACAGGGAGATGGCTACACCTTC.

The gene calls are TRBV7-2 and TRBJ2-1; D is undetermined. CDR1 and CDR2 (germline): SGHTA, FQGNSA. The CDR3 consists of 15 residues. Trimming took off 5 bases at V and 4 bases at J, with 15 bases between the two ends. The CDR3 protein is CASSPRPRGYNEQFF. CDR3 nucleotide sequence: TGTGCCAGCAGCCCCAGGCCGAGAGGTTACAATGAGCAGTTCTTC.

The chain joins TRBV29-1 to TRBJ1-2, with D tentatively TRBD1 (6 bases). V lost 4 bases and J lost 8, with 11 bases in between. The CDR3 covers 11 residues. Germline lookup yields CDR1 SQVTM and CDR2 ANQGSEA. The CDR3 spells CSVVWGRGYTF. The CDR3 DNA sequence: TGCAGCGTTGTGTGGGGGCGCGGCTACACCTTC.

The chain joins TRBV29-1 to TRBJ1-6, with 7 nucleotides matching TRBD1. The germline CDR1 and CDR2 sequences are SQVTM and ANQGSEA. After removal of 6 bases from V and 5 bases from J, the junction contained 13 bases not matched to a gene. The CDR3 covers 16 residues. The CDR3 is CSVLGDSLRDNSPLHF. CDR3 nucleotides: TGCAGCGTCCTCGGGGACAGCCTCAGGGATAATTCACCCCTCCACTTT. Combining the CDR3 with reference TRBV29-1 and TRBJ1-6 gives the whole variable domain SAVISQKPSRDICQRGTSLTIQCQVDSQVTMMFWYRQQPGQSLTLIATANQGSEATYESGFVIDKFPISRPNLTFSTLTVSNMSPEDSSIYLCSVLGDSLRDNSPLHFGNGTRLTVT.

This rearrangement joins TRBV5-1 to TRBJ2-1; 14 nucleotides align to TRBD2. The CDR3 extends over 15 amino acids. Looked up from germline, CDR1 is SGHRS and CDR2 is YFSETQ. V lost 4 bases to trimming and J lost 10 bases; unmatched junction nucleotides: 7. The CDR3 region has the DNA TGCGCCAGCAGCCCGGGACTAGCGGGGGAAGGGGAGCAGTTCTTC. Translation: CASSPGLAGEGEQFF.